This T cell receptor beta chain was captured in a study of CD8 T cells in ankylosing spondylitis. This clonotype was detected a few times. Antigen: not known. CDR1 and CDR2 from the germline V gene are DFQATT and SNEGSKA (reference sequence). The CDR3 runs to 12 residues. The V and J ends lost 3 bases and 3 bases respectively, with 5 bases between them. One entry per CDR3 protein results from TCRdb running MiXCR on the 5' RACE reads. The table lists approximately 540,000 distinct CDR3 sequences, about 13% of them singletons. Findings and caveats of the study: Disease-associated clonotypes exhibited CD8+ identity and were relatively infrequent in peripheral blood. Roughly eight highly homologous variants made up a TCR beta motif, and this motif appeared characteristic of ankylosing spondylitis blood.

The chain has TRBV20-1 and TRBJ1-4, with D unresolved. Sample: blood, either unsorted or a sorted T cell fraction (not recorded which). The TCR comes from a male donor with ankylosing spondylitis. CDR3 DNA sequence: TGCAGTGCTAGTATTGCTAATGAAAAACTGTTTTTT. Its translation is CSASIANEKLFF.